Shown below are 12 T cell receptor beta chains from a single sample sequenced in a study of response to subunit inactivated influenza vaccine. TCRdb reprocessed the RT-PCR reads with MiXCR, giving one entry per CDR3 protein. The data contain more than 150,000 distinct CDR3 sequences, around 9% of them seen just once; the ten biggest clones take up about a tenth. Sample: non-naive T cells sorted from PBMCs, taken on the day of vaccination. These receptors originate from a man aged 45-65 years who received an inactivated influenza vaccine.

This clonotype was seen more than once but under ten times. V gene TRBV11-2 combines with J gene TRBJ2-3; D gene uncertain. Germline values: CDR1 SGHAT, CDR2 FQNNGV. Trimming took 0 bases from V and 4 from J, leaving 5 bases between them. The length of the CDR3 is 13 residues. In DNA form, the CDR3 reads TGTGCCAGCAGCTTAGAACATTCAGATACGCAGTATTTT. It specifies CASSLEHSDTQYF.

This clonotype occurred a few times. This chain uses TRBV5-1 with TRBJ2-1; 7 bases are shared with TRBD1. Trimming at V came to 4 bases and at J to 5 bases, leaving 12 bases not matched to a gene. The CDR3 has 16 residues. Germline CDR1 SGHRS, CDR2 YFSETQ. CDR3 sequence (DNA): TGCGCCAGCAGCCCTCAGGCCGGGACAGTCAACAATGAGCAGTTCTTC. Translation: CASSPQAGTVNNEQFF. Full variable domain (remainder filled in from reference TRBV5-1 and TRBJ2-1): KAGVTQTPRYLIKTRGQQVTLSCSPISGHRSVSWYQQTPGQGLQFLFEYFSETQRNKGNFPGRFSGRQFSNSRSEMNVSTLELGDSALYLCASSPQAGTVNNEQFFGPGTRLTVL.

The chain combines TRBV19 with TRBJ1-2; TRBD1 agrees at 8 bases. The CDR3 extends over 13 amino acids. Germline V CDR1 and CDR2: LNHDA, SQIVND (reference sequence). V lost 6 bases to trimming and J lost 8 bases; unmatched junction nucleotides: 8. Here the CDR3 DNA reads TGTGCCAGTAGCTTTGGACAGGGTCAAGGCTACACCTTC. Translated, it gives CASSFGQGQGYTF.

The chain joins TRBV28 to TRBJ2-1; D not resolved. The CDR3 runs to 15 residues. V shed 6 bases and J shed 4 bases, with 16 bases lying between them. Germline CDR1 and CDR2: MDHEN and SYDVKM. The CDR3 nucleotides are TGTGCCAGCAGCCCAGACTCCAGCCCTTACAATGAGCAGTTCTTC. Its translation: CASSPDSSPYNEQFF.

The genes are TRBV3-1 and TRBJ2-4; no clear D gene. Trimming stripped 7 bases from V and 2 bases from J, with 9 bases between. The CDR3 runs to 13 residues. The V gene's germline CDR1 is LGHDT and CDR2 YNNKEL (reference sequence). CDR3 coding DNA: TGTGCCAGCACTACGCGGCCCAAAAACATTCAGTACTTC. Translated: CASTTRPKNIQYF. The whole variable domain, filled in from reference TRBV3-1 and TRBJ2-4, reads DTAVSQTPKYLVTQMGNDKSIKCEQNLGHDTMYWYKQDSKKFLKIMFSYNNKELIINETVPNRFSPKSPDKAHLNLHINSLELGDSAVYFCASTTRPKNIQYFGAGTRLSVL.

This clonotype appeared many times. CDR3 protein: CASSAVLMSSYNEQFF. The CDR3 nucleotides are TGTGCCAGCAGCGCCGTCTTAATGAGCTCCTACAATGAGCAGTTCTTC. The rearrangement joins TRBV7-8 to TRBJ2-1; D is unresolved. Germline CDR1 is SGHVS and CDR2 is FQNEAQ. This CDR3 is 16 amino acids long. V lost 5 bases to trimming and J lost 0 bases, with 14 bases between them.

The chain carries TRBV9 and TRBJ2-7, with 8 bases aligning to TRBD1. This CDR3 has 14 residues. Trimming cost V 3 bases and J 4 bases; bases outside gene matches: 6. CDR1 SGDLS and CDR2 YYNGEE come from the germline V gene. In DNA, the CDR3 is TGTGCCAGCAGCGACCGGGACAGGCCATACGAGCAGTACTTC. It codes for CASSDRDRPYEQYF.

The chain uses TRBV5-1 and TRBJ1-5; D ambiguous. Between the trimmed V and J ends, which lost 1 base and 0 bases, there was a span of 8 bases. Germline V lookup: CDR1 SGHRS, CDR2 YFSETQ. This CDR3 spans 15 amino acids. Here the CDR3 reads CASSLYGDSNQPQHF. Here the CDR3 DNA reads TGCGCCAGCAGCTTGTACGGTGATAGCAATCAGCCCCAGCATTTT.

This clonotype was recorded at least ten times. This rearrangement joins TRBV5-1 to TRBJ2-6; D not certain. The ends were cut back, 0 bases at V and 2 bases at J, with 3 bases in the middle. This CDR3 comprises 14 residues. Germline assignment: CDR1 SGHRS and CDR2 YFSETQ. CDR3 in DNA: TGCGCCAGCAGCTTGGGAACTGGGGCCAACGTCCTGACTTTC. This codes for CASSLGTGANVLTF.

This clonotype was seen ten or more times. The chain combines TRBV30 with TRBJ2-2, with 10 bases fitting TRBD2. Germline values: CDR1 GTSNPN, CDR2 SVGIG (reference sequence). V dropped 4 bases and J dropped 4; count of bases not matched to a gene: 12. This CDR3 region has 17 residues. This CDR3 reads CAWKGLAGDRSTGELFF. The CDR3 DNA reads as TGTGCCTGGAAGGGGCTAGCGGGAGACCGAAGCACCGGGGAGCTGTTTTTT. The whole variable domain, remainder taken from reference TRBV30 and TRBJ2-2, is SQTIHQWPATLVQPVGSPLSLECTVEGTSNPNLYWYRQAAGRGLQLLFYSVGIGQISSEVPQNLSASRPQDRQFILSSKKLLLSDSGFYLCAWKGLAGDRSTGELFFGEGSRLTVL.

V usage is TRBV19 and J usage is TRBJ2-2; 11 bases line up with TRBD2. Germline CDR1 and CDR2: LNHDA and SQIVND (reference sequence). This CDR3 is 15 amino acids long. Trimming at V came to 5 bases and at J to 6 bases, leaving 5 bases not matched to a gene. The CDR3 sequence is CASSPRTSGSGELFF. CDR3 nucleotides: TGTGCCAGTAGTCCCCGGACTAGCGGGTCCGGGGAGCTGTTTTTT.

About this clonotype itself: This clone may be a read error of a much larger clone one base away. This rearrangement joins TRBV29-1 to TRBJ2-3, with TRBD2 identical over 7 bases. The germline V gene encodes CDR1 SQVTM and CDR2 ANQGSEA. The CDR3 is 15 residues long. The CDR3 loop is CIVPPGLSLTDTQYF. The CDR3 DNA reads as TGCATCGTCCCGCCGGGACTATCTCTTACAGATACGCAGTATTTT.